This T cell receptor (beta chain) was obtained from a study of blood T cells in healthy people across ages. Study-level results: Per million T cells, TCR beta diversity dropped about linearly as age rose. Diversity figures based on one million T cells were deemed too low.

A note on this clonotype: Its matching antigen is unknown.

CDR3 length equals 13 residues. V shed 5 bases, J shed 7 bases, and the junction held 4 bases outside the gene matches. The second PCR ran about 6 to 12 cycles with a sample-barcoded 5' primer and J-beta primers. TCRdb reprocessed the 5' RACE reads via MiXCR and lists one record per CDR3 protein. The repertoire consists of some 860,000 distinct CDR3 sequences, with roughly three fifths occurring once and the leading ten covering 20% to 30%. Every donor contributed around 10 milliliters of peripheral blood by blood draw. No fewer than 7 million PBMCs went into each sample. Sequenced input: blood. J is TRBJ1-5 and V is TRBV12-3 or TRBV12-4, with 8 bases that match TRBD1. This TCR came from a man aged 40-55 years in good health. CDR3 bases: TGTGCCAGCAGTCGGACAGGGCTACAGCCCCAGCATTTT. Translating gives CASSRTGLQPQHF.